This passage covers 10 T cell receptor beta chains from one sample sequenced in a study of spatial heterogeneity in lung cancer. In TCRdb, the 5' RACE reads were re-called with MiXCR into one record per CDR3 protein. The data show 90,000 to 95,000 distinct CDR3 sequences, with approximately 12% seen just once and roughly two fifths held by the top ten. The time point: sample taken at primary tumor resection. The input material, whole RNA from tumor, nontumor lung or frozen PBMC, was sequenced unsorted. The specimen comprised PBMCs, sampled at surgery. All receptors come from a male donor with early-stage non-small cell lung cancer.

There are many counts of this clonotype. The chain couples TRBV12-3 or TRBV12-4 to TRBJ2-2; D gene uncertain. V was cut by 1 base and J by 4 bases, with 4 bases left in between. CDR3 length: 13 residues. The CDR3 reads CASSLVATGELFF. CDR3 sequence (DNA): TGTGCCAGCAGTTTAGTCGCCACCGGGGAGCTGTTTTTT.

This clonotype was observed at least ten times. DNA of the CDR3: TGTGCCGCCGGGACTAGCGGGGGAGGGGTCACAGATACGCAGTATTTT. It specifies CAAGTSGGGVTDTQYF. This chain joins TRBV28 and TRBJ2-3, with TRBD2 matching over 14 bases. V was pared by 11 bases and J by 2 bases, with 9 bases of the junction left unmatched. The CDR3 is made up of 16 amino acids. The germline V gene has CDR1 MDHEN and CDR2 SYDVKM.

The rearrangement links TRBV6-2 or TRBV6-3 to TRBJ2-7; maybe TRBD1 (5 bases). Germline lookup yields CDR1 MNHEY and CDR2 SVGEGT. Trimming took off 5 bases at V and 5 bases at J, with 19 bases between the two ends. This CDR3 contains 15 residues. CDR3 sequence (DNA): TGTGCCAGCAGTCGGCAGGGCCAGGGCCTGAACGAGCAGTACTTC. It yields the protein CASSRQGQGLNEQYF.

The chain uses TRBV5-1 and TRBJ2-1; 7 nucleotides agree with TRBD2. Unmatched junction bases numbered 11, after V lost 4 bases and J lost 1 base. Germline-derived CDR1 and CDR2 are SGHRS and YFSETQ. The CDR3 covers 17 residues. The CDR3 is CASSGSAGVGSYNEQFF. The CDR3 DNA reads as TGCGCCAGCAGCGGGAGTGCGGGGGTCGGGTCCTACAATGAGCAGTTCTTC.

The V gene is TRBV5-1, the J gene TRBJ2-5, with 9 bases lining up with TRBD2. There are 16 residues in the CDR3. The junction had 7 bases not matched to a gene; V was cut back by 0 bases and J by 4 bases. In germline, CDR1 is SGHRS, CDR2 YFSETQ. CDR3 residues: CASSLAASGVRETQYF. As DNA, the CDR3 is TGCGCCAGCAGCTTGGCGGCTAGCGGGGTCCGAGAGACCCAGTACTTC. The whole variable domain, filled in from reference TRBV5-1 and TRBJ2-5, reads KAGVTQTPRYLIKTRGQQVTLSCSPISGHRSVSWYQQTPGQGLQFLFEYFSETQRNKGNFPGRFSGRQFSNSRSEMNVSTLELGDSALYLCASSLAASGVRETQYFGPGTRLLVL.

This clonotype was seen many times. This chain joins TRBV16 and TRBJ2-3; no clear D gene. This CDR3 has 13 residues. The V gene lost 3 bases and the J gene lost 4 bases, with 8 bases spanning the gap. Germline V gene data show CDR1 as KGHSY and CDR2 as FQNENV. The CDR3 here is CASSQKNPDTQYF. As DNA, the CDR3 is TGTGCCAGCAGCCAGAAAAACCCAGATACGCAGTATTTT.

The V and J genes are TRBV13 and TRBJ2-3, with 15 bases identical to TRBD2. Trimming cost V 5 bases and J 0 bases; bases outside gene matches: 6. Germline values: CDR1 PRHDT, CDR2 FYEKMQ (reference sequence). The CDR3 contains 18 residues. The DNA for the CDR3 is TGTGCCAGCAGCACTGGGACTAGCGGGAGGCCGAGCACAGATACGCAGTATTTT. Translating gives CASSTGTSGRPSTDTQYF.

This rearrangement joins TRBV10-2 to TRBJ2-7; TRBD2 matches at 7 bases. The trim removed 11 bases at V and 4 bases at J, leaving 11 bases unmatched. The CDR3 length is 13 residues. The germline V gene encodes CDR1 WSHSY and CDR2 SAAADI. CDR3: CAVRRGTDYEQYF. Written as DNA, the CDR3 is TGCGCCGTCCGGCGGGGGACGGATTACGAGCAGTACTTC.

The chain recombines TRBV20-1 with TRBJ2-1; TRBD1 matches 7 bases. CDR3 length: 14 amino acids. In germline, CDR1 is DFQATT, CDR2 SNEGSKA (reference sequence). Trimming at V came to 6 bases and at J to 4 bases, leaving 9 bases not matched to a gene. The CDR3 sequence: CSAKPGQCYNEQFF. The CDR3 DNA is TGCAGTGCGAAACCGGGACAGTGTTACAATGAGCAGTTCTTC.

This clonotype appeared a few times. This rearrangement joins TRBV6-2 or TRBV6-3 to TRBJ1-2, with D maybe TRBD1 (5 bases). The V end lost 4 bases, the J end lost 5 bases, and 14 bases lay between the germline ends. The CDR3 length is 14 residues. Germline CDR1 and CDR2: MNHEY and SVGEGT. The CDR3 is CASSLRAGKYGYTF. DNA of the CDR3: TGTGCCAGCAGTTTGCGGGCAGGGAAGTATGGCTACACCTTC.